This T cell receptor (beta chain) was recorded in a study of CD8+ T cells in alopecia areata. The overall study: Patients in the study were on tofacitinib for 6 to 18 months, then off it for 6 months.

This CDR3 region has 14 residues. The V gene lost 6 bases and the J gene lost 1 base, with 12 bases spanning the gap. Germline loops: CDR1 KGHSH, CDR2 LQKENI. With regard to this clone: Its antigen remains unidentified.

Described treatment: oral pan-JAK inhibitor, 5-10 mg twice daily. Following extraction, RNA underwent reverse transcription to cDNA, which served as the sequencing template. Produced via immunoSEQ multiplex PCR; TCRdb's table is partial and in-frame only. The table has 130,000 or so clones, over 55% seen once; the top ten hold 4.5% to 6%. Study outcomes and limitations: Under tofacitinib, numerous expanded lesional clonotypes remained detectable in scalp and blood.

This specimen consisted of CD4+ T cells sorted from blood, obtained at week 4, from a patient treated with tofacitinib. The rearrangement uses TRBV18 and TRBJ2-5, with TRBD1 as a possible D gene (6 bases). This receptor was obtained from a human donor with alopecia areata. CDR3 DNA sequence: TGTGCCAGCTCGCCTGACAGGACCCAAGAGACCCAGTACTTC. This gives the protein CASSPDRTQETQYF.